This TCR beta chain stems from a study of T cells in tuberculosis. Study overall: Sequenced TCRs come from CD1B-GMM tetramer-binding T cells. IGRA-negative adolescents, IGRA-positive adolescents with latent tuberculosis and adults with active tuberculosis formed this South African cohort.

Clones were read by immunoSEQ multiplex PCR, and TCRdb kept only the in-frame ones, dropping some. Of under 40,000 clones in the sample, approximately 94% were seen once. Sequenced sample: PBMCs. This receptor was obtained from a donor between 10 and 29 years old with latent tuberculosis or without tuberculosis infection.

This CDR3 is CSVAGLRYGYTF. The CDR3 DNA reads as TGCAGCGTTGCGGGTCTTCGGTATGGCTACACCTTC. The V gene is TRBV29-1, the J gene TRBJ1-2; D not resolved. Germline V gene data show CDR1 as SQVTM and CDR2 as ANQGSEA. V was trimmed by 4 bases and J by 5 bases, leaving 11 bases between them. CDR3 size: 12 residues.